This T cell receptor beta chain stems from a study of blood T cell repertoires in COVID-19. Study summary: Acute and convalescent COVID-19 specimens originated in the United States, Italy and Spain. T cells, B-cell-depleted T cells, or PBMCs supplied cDNA or gDNA.

The CDR3 extends over 16 amino acids. Unmatched junction bases numbered 6, after V lost 1 base and J lost 2 bases. The germline CDR1 and CDR2 sequences are SGHDN and FVKESK. Original data processing: For nucleated cells, counts were estimated from reference gene primer amplification. Generated by immunoSEQ multiplex PCR, the TCRdb table keeps only in-frame clones and is missing some. D and trimming were read from the DNA, whereas the V and J calls and clone size are those reported in that table. The profile covers 95,000 to 100,000 clones, with 85% appearing a single time and approximately 1.8% taken by the ten largest.

The source material was peripheral blood. The genes are TRBV14 and TRBJ1-2; 8 bases fit TRBD1. This clonotype was sampled from a woman between 65 and 79 years old with active or convalescent COVID-19. Written as DNA, the CDR3 is TGTGCCAGCAGCCAAGGGGGGCAGGGGGCGAACTATGGCTACACCTTC. Its translation: CASSQGGQGANYGYTF.